This is a list of T cell receptor beta chains from one sample in a study of blood T cell repertoires in COVID-19. Repertoires were generated with immunoSEQ multiplex PCR, while TCRdb's copy carries only in-frame clones and drops some. The sample holds 290,000 or so clones; 80% to 95% are singletons and the top ten take roughly 1.1%. The sample was PBMCs or T cells enriched from blood (not recorded which). Receptors originate from a young woman who had recovered from COVID-19. Each CDR3 is given with its conserved first and last residue. Each record gives: clone size, D gene, J gene, V gene, CDR3 DNA, CDR3 protein. D genes are given only for firm matches. Not all rows give a size; the values are once, few, many and, for expanded clones, a class.

NA,NA,TRBJ2-7,TRBV27,TGTGCCAGCAGTCGGTCCAGGAACCACTACGAGCAGTACTTC,CASSRSRNHYEQYF
NA,TRBD1,TRBJ2-4,TRBV7-9,TGTGCCAGCAGCATTCTACCGGGACAGGGTAGAAACATTCAGTACTTC,CASSILPGQGRNIQYF
NA,TRBD1,TRBJ2-7,TRBV6-5,TGTGCCAGCAGTATCGGGACAGGGGATACCTACGAGCAGTACTTC,CASSIGTGDTYEQYF
NA,NA,TRBJ2-7,TRBV12-2,TGTGCAAGTCGCTTAGCGAGGGAGACAGGTACCTACGAGCAGTACTTC,CASRLARETGTYEQYF
NA,TRBD2,TRBJ2-7,TRBV7-8,TGTGCCAGCAGCGGCGAGAGCGGGGACTACGAGCAGTACTTC,CASSGESGDYEQYF
NA,NA,TRBJ2-4,TRBV11-2,TGTGCCAGCAGCTTATACGCGGGTTTTAACATTCAGTACTTC,CASSLYAGFNIQYF
NA,NA,TRBJ2-1,TRBV11-2,TGTGCCAGCAGCTTAGTAGGCGGCTCCTACAATGAGCAGTTCTTC,CASSLVGGSYNEQFF
NA,NA,TRBJ1-3,TRBV5-6,TGTGCCAGCAGCTTCTCAGGCTTTGGAAACACCATATATTTT,CASSFSGFGNTIYF
once,NA,TRBJ2-7,TRBV24-1,TGTGCCACCAGTGATTTCACGACAGGAGGAAGAATCGAGCAGTACTTC,CATSDFTTGGRIEQYF
few,TRBD2,TRBJ2-7,TRBV4-2,TGTGCCAGCAGCCAAGATGGGAGCGGGAGTCCTGGGGACGAGCAGTACTTC,CASSQDGSGSPGDEQYF
few,TRBD1,TRBJ2-2,TRBV25-1,TGTGCCAGCAGTGAGGTCAAGGCAGGGGGCGAGGAGCTGTTTTTT,CASSEVKAGGEELFF
NA,TRBD2,TRBJ2-6,TRBV4-2,TGTGCCAGCAGCCAAGATCGTAATAGCGGGAGTTCCGGGGCCAACGTCCTGACTTTC,CASSQDRNSGSSGANVLTF
NA,NA,TRBJ2-7,TRBV28,TGTGCCAGCAGCACCCGGGACACTTCCTACGAGCAGTACTTC,CASSTRDTSYEQYF
NA,TRBD1,TRBJ2-1,TRBV5-1,TGCGCCAGCAGGTCGGGACAGTCGGTAGATGAGCAGTTCTTC,CASRSGQSVDEQFF
NA,NA,TRBJ2-7,TRBV24-1,TGTGCCACCAGTAAGGGGTTTAACTACGAGCAGTACTTC,CATSKGFNYEQYF
NA,NA,TRBJ1-2,TRBV19,TGTGCCAGTAGTATGTTCAGGGAGGATGGCTACACCTTC,CASSMFREDGYTF
NA,NA,TRBJ1-2,TRBV4-3,TGCGCCAGCAGCCAAATAGGGGTTTACGGCTACACCTTC,CASSQIGVYGYTF
few,NA,TRBJ2-1,TRBV5-1,TGCGCCAGCAGGGCCTCCCCCCTCGATGAGCAGTTCTTC,CASRASPLDEQFF
once,NA,TRBJ2-7,TRBV28,TGTGCCAGCAGTAACCGAGGGGAGCAGTACTTC,CASSNRGEQYF
NA,TRBD1,TRBJ2-5,TRBV15,TGTGCCACCAGCAGAGTCTCCTTCGGGACAGGGACCAAGACCCAGTACTTC,CATSRVSFGTGTKTQYF
NA,NA,TRBJ2-7,TRBV6-5,TGTGCCAGCGCGGCGGGTGTATCATGGGAGCAGTACTTC,CASAAGVSWEQYF
NA,NA,TRBJ1-6,TRBV14,TGTGCCAGCAGCCAAGTTCAGTTTAATTCACCCCTCCACTTT,CASSQVQFNSPLHF
few,TRBD2,TRBJ2-5,TRBV18,TGTGCCAGCTCACCCCCCCAAGCGGGAGGGGAGACCCAGTACTTC,CASSPPQAGGETQYF
NA,NA,TRBJ2-7,TRBV11-3,TGTGCCAGCAGCTCAGGAGGACTGCCCTACGAGCAGTACTTC,CASSSGGLPYEQYF
NA,TRBD1,TRBJ2-5,TRBV9,TGTGCCAGCAGCCCCCAGGACAGGGTGGAGACCCAGTACTTC,CASSPQDRVETQYF
NA,NA,TRBJ1-1,TRBV10-1,TGCGCCAGCAGCGACACTGGACAGATGAACACTGAAGCTTTCTTT,CASSDTGQMNTEAFF
NA,NA,TRBJ2-3,TRBV18,TGTGCCAGCTCAGTAGGCGGGACAGATACGCAGTATTTT,CASSVGGTDTQYF
NA,NA,TRBJ2-7,TRBV28,TGTGCCAGCAGTGCTCCCACAGGTCTGAGCTCCTACGAGCAGTACTTC,CASSAPTGLSSYEQYF
NA,TRBD2,TRBJ2-5,TRBV19,TGTGCCAGTAGTATTGGACTAGCCGGGGTGAGGCCCCAGTACTTC,CASSIGLAGVRPQYF
NA,NA,TRBJ1-1,TRBV9,TGTGCCAGCAGCGTAAACACCCGGGATGAAGCTTTCTTT,CASSVNTRDEAFF
NA,TRBD2,TRBJ2-7,TRBV5-1,TGCGCCAGCAGCTTGGAACTAGCGGGAGTTGCCGAGCAGTACTTC,CASSLELAGVAEQYF
once,NA,TRBJ1-5,TRBV28,TGTGCCAGCAGGGTCCTAGGTGGGCAGCCCCAGCATTTT,CASRVLGGQPQHF
few,NA,TRBJ2-7,TRBV7-9,TGTGCCAGCAGCTTAGCAGGTGGGACAAAGCTCTACGAGCAGTACTTC,CASSLAGGTKLYEQYF
NA,NA,TRBJ2-1,TRBV3-1/TRBV3-2,TGTGCCAGCAGCCAAGGAACTGGACAAGGTATCTTC,CASSQGTGQGIF
NA,NA,TRBJ1-1,TRBV11-2,TGTGCCAGCAGCTCCTCAAGGGACATCGCTGAAGCTTTCTTT,CASSSSRDIAEAFF
NA,NA,TRBJ1-3,TRBV7-2,TGTGCCAGCAGCCCCCAGGGGACTGGAAACACCATATATTTT,CASSPQGTGNTIYF
NA,NA,TRBJ1-1,TRBV5-1,TGCGCCAGCAGCTTGGGGACAAGGACGACTGAAGCTTTCTTT,CASSLGTRTTEAFF
NA,TRBD1,TRBJ2-1,TRBV6-5,TGTGCCAGCAGGTCGGGACAGGGAAGGATCAATGAGCAGTTCTTC,CASRSGQGRINEQFF
few,NA,TRBJ1-3,TRBV7-2,TGTGCCAGCAGTTTAGGACAGTCTGGAAACACCATATATTTT,CASSLGQSGNTIYF
NA,TRBD2,TRBJ2-7,TRBV19,TGTGCCAGTAGTATAGGCGGTAGCGGGAGCGGTACCGAGCAGTACTTC,CASSIGGSGSGTEQYF
NA,TRBD1,TRBJ1-3,TRBV10-3,TGTGCCATCAGTGAGCCCGGGACAGGCGCTGGAAACACCATATATTTT,CAISEPGTGAGNTIYF
NA,TRBD2,TRBJ2-7,TRBV5-1,TGCGCCAGCAGCTTGGGACTAGCGGGGAACTACGAGCAGTACTTC,CASSLGLAGNYEQYF
NA,NA,TRBJ1-3,TRBV10-3,TGTGCCATCAGTGAACGGGGGGCTGATGGAAACACCATATATTTT,CAISERGADGNTIYF
NA,NA,TRBJ2-2,TRBV5-1,TGCGCCAGCAGCATAGTAGGGGAGAACACCGGGGAGCTGTTTTTT,CASSIVGENTGELFF
NA,TRBD1,TRBJ2-5,TRBV6-2/TRBV6-3,TGTGCCAGCAGTTACGGGGACAGGTCGTTAAAGACCCAGTACTTC,CASSYGDRSLKTQYF
once,NA,TRBJ2-7,TRBV5-1,TGCGCCAGCAGCGTCCAGGGATCCTACGAGCAGTACTTC,CASSVQGSYEQYF
NA,TRBD1,TRBJ2-2,TRBV4-2,TGTGCCAGCAGCCCACGGACAGGTGAAAACACCGGGGAGCTGTTTTTT,CASSPRTGENTGELFF